One and the same sample provided the 27 T cell receptor beta chains below, sequenced in a study of blood T cell repertoires in COVID-19. Only in-frame clones appear in the TCRdb table, and some are missing; sequencing was by immunoSEQ multiplex PCR. Of about 80,000 clones in the sample, 65% to 85% are singletons; the top ten hold around 5.3%. The specimen was peripheral blood. The receptors were gathered from a man aged 55 to 69 with active or convalescent COVID-19.

V is TRBV7-2 and J is TRBJ2-5; 11 bases are shared with TRBD1. V lost 5 bases, J lost 5 bases, and 7 bases stayed unmatched. This CDR3 region has 15 residues. CDR1 and CDR2 from the germline V gene are SGHTA and FQGNSA. The CDR3 coding sequence is TGTGCCAGCAGCGAAGGGACAGGGGGACGGGAGACCCAGTACTTC. It translates to CASSEGTGGRETQYF.

This clone was detected once. This chain links TRBV5-6 with TRBJ2-5; a weak D match, TRBD1 (6 bases). The CDR3 consists of 13 residues. The ends were cut back, 5 bases at V and 4 bases at J, with 12 bases in the middle. Germline V lookup: CDR1 SGHDT, CDR2 YYEEEE. The CDR3 DNA is TGTGCCAGCAGTAACAGGGTCCGAGAGACCCAGTACTTC. Translation: CASSNRVRETQYF.

V and J are TRBV4-3 and TRBJ1-2; D is perhaps TRBD1 (6 bases). Germline V gene lookup returns CDR1 LGHNA and CDR2 YSLEER. Trimming stripped 5 bases from V and 6 bases from J, with 16 bases between. The CDR3 length is 14 residues. Here the CDR3 reads CASSFTAGADGYTF. The DNA of the CDR3 is TGCGCCAGCAGCTTTACCGCAGGGGCCGATGGCTACACCTTC.

This clone was seen a few times. The chain has TRBV7-2 and TRBJ2-7; 10 bases align to TRBD2. The CDR3 totals 15 residues. V dropped 4 bases and J dropped 4; count of bases not matched to a gene: 7. Germline V gene lookup returns CDR1 SGHTA and CDR2 FQGNSA. In DNA, the CDR3 is TGTGCCAGCAGCTCCCGAGCGGGGGGGACTTACGAGCAGTACTTC. This gives the protein CASSSRAGGTYEQYF.

The chain combines TRBV18 with TRBJ1-1, with D hard to call. Looked up from germline, CDR1 is KGHSH and CDR2 is LQKENI. CDR3 length: 12 amino acids. V lost 5 bases, J lost 3 bases, and 7 bases lay in between. CDR3 in DNA: TGTGCCAGCTCAGAGGTCGACACTGAAGCTTTCTTT. Translated: CASSEVDTEAFF.

This chain joins TRBV2 and TRBJ2-5; D possibly corresponds to TRBD1 (5 bases). Germline CDR1 is SNHLY and CDR2 is FYNNEI. V shed 6 bases and J shed 3 bases, with 17 bases lying between them. The CDR3 is 15 residues long. CDR3 coding DNA: TGTGCCAGCAGAAACCCCCAGGGCTTCAAAGAGACCCAGTACTTC. Translated, it gives CASRNPQGFKETQYF. Based on the CDR3 plus reference TRBV2 and TRBJ2-5, the full variable domain is EPEVTQTPSHQVTQMGQEVILRCVPISNHLYFYWYRQILGQKVEFLVSFYNNEISEKSEIFDDQFSVERPDGSNFTLKIRSTKLEDSAMYFCASRNPQGFKETQYFGPGTRLLVL.

CDR3 nucleotide sequence: TGTGCCAGCAGCGTGGGGACTAGTATTACAGATACGCAGTATTTT. Translation: CASSVGTSITDTQYF. The chain recombines TRBV9 with TRBJ2-3, with TRBD2 identical over 8 bases. J gave up 3 bases and V 2 bases, and 5 bases lay outside the gene matches. The V gene's germline CDR1 is SGDLS and CDR2 YYNGEE. This CDR3 is built from 15 residues.

CDR3 coding DNA: TGTGCTAGTGGTTTGGTTGGGCGTGATAATCAGCCCCAGCATTTT. Translating gives CASGLVGRDNQPQHF. This chain connects TRBV12-5 to TRBJ1-5; D unclear. Deletions cut 0 bases from V and 4 bases from J, with 10 bases between. Looked up from germline, CDR1 is LGHNT and CDR2 is FRNRAP. This CDR3 region has 15 residues. Combining the CDR3 with reference TRBV12-5 and TRBJ1-5 gives the whole variable domain DARVTQTPRHKVTEMGQEVTMRCQPILGHNTVFWYRQTMMQGLELLAYFRNRAPLDDSGMPKDRFSAEMPDATLATLKIQPSEPRDSAVYFCASGLVGRDNQPQHFGDGTRLSIL.

The rearrangement links TRBV7-3 to TRBJ2-3, with 10 bases matching TRBD1. CDR1 and CDR2 (germline): SGHTA, FQGTGA. The trim removed 3 bases at V and 0 bases at J, leaving 3 bases unmatched. CDR3 length equals 16 residues. The CDR3 DNA is TGTGCCAGCAGCTTGACAGGGGGCCCTAGCACAGATACGCAGTATTTT. It codes for CASSLTGGPSTDTQYF.

The chain links TRBV19 to TRBJ1-2, with D perhaps TRBD1 (5 bases). CDR1 and CDR2 (germline): LNHDA, SQIVND (reference sequence). V lost 3 bases, J lost 0 bases, and 14 bases lay in between. The CDR3 extends over 16 amino acids. CDR3 DNA: TGTGCCAGTAGTATTTGGGGGGAGGTGACTAACTATGGCTACACCTTC. The encoded protein is CASSIWGEVTNYGYTF.

The chain combines TRBV7-8 with TRBJ2-7, with 10 bases fitting TRBD1. Germline V lookup: CDR1 SGHVS, CDR2 FQNEAQ. CDR3 size: 14 residues. V gave up 3 bases and J gave up 4 bases; unmatched junction bases: 3. As DNA, the CDR3 is TGTGCCAGCAGCTTTCGGACAGGGGGATACGAGCAGTACTTC. Translated, it gives CASSFRTGGYEQYF.

V and J are TRBV21-1 and TRBJ2-2; the listed D gene, TRBD2, was not tested against the DNA. TRBV21-1 is a pseudogene. CDR3 size: 13 residues. CDR3 DNA: TGTGCCAGCAGCACCTACGGGACCGGGGAGCTGTTTTTT. Its translation is CASSTYGTGELFF.

The CDR3 nucleotides are TGTGCCAGCAGTGACGCCTACGAGCAGTACTTC. As protein: CASSDAYEQYF. The chain uses TRBV2 and TRBJ2-7; unclear D gene. Deletions cut 3 bases from V and 2 bases from J, with 2 bases between. The CDR3 is 11 residues long. Germline CDR1 reads SNHLY; CDR2 reads FYNNEI.

V gene TRBV3-1 (or the pseudogene TRBV3-2) combines with J gene TRBJ1-1; D perhaps matches TRBD1 (5 bases). Germline lookup yields CDR1 LGHDT and CDR2 YNNKEL (reference sequence). The CDR3 has 12 amino acids. The V end was cut by 1 base, the J end by 11 bases, with 11 bases between. CDR3 in amino acids: CASSQVAGRAFF. CDR3 nucleotide sequence: TGTGCCAGCAGCCAAGTGGCAGGGAGGGCTTTCTTT.

This rearrangement joins TRBV4-3 to TRBJ2-7; 9 positions match TRBD1. CDR1 is LGHNA and CDR2 is YSLEER in the germline V gene. V gave up 0 bases and J gave up 2 bases; unmatched junction bases: 8. The CDR3 runs 17 residues. This CDR3 is CASSQDLGTGTTYEQYF. The CDR3, as DNA: TGCGCCAGCAGCCAAGACCTCGGGACAGGGACTACCTACGAGCAGTACTTC.

This chain connects TRBV5-1 to TRBJ1-2, with 7 nucleotides matching TRBD1. From germline, CDR1 is SGHRS and CDR2 YFSETQ. The V segment lost 4 bases and the J segment 8 bases; nucleotides outside the gene matches: 11. The CDR3 is 14 amino acids. Written as DNA, the CDR3 is TGCGCCAGCAGCAATAACAGGGGCCCGCGGGGCTACACCTTC. Residues: CASSNNRGPRGYTF.

The chain joins TRBV19 to TRBJ2-1, with 7 bases matching TRBD1. The CDR3 loop spans 21 amino acids. V gave up 7 bases and J gave up 0 bases; unmatched junction bases: 24. Per the germline V gene, CDR1 is LNHDA and CDR2 is SQIVND (reference sequence). The CDR3 DNA follows: TGTGCCAGTACTATTGTGGGACCCCGAGCAGGGGACAGCGTCTCCTACAATGAGCAGTTCTTC. Encoded protein: CASTIVGPRAGDSVSYNEQFF.

This chain links TRBV25-1 with TRBJ2-3; weak D call: TRBD1 (6 bases). This CDR3 comprises 14 residues. CDR1 and CDR2 from the germline V gene are MGHDK and SYGVNS. Between the trimmed V and J ends, which lost 4 bases and 1 base, there was a span of 9 bases. CDR3 protein: CASSVAGGTDTQYF. The CDR3 nucleotides are TGTGCCAGCAGTGTGGCAGGGGGCACAGATACGCAGTATTTT.

V usage is TRBV18 and J usage is TRBJ2-7, with D perhaps matching TRBD1 (7 bases). The germline V and J ends were trimmed by 0 bases and 7 bases, with 16 bases remaining between them. The CDR3 sequence is 15 residues long. CDR1 and CDR2 from the germline V gene are KGHSH and LQKENI. Here the CDR3 reads CASSPPEGARREQYF. The CDR3 nucleotides read TGTGCCAGCTCACCACCGGAGGGGGCGCGTCGGGAGCAGTACTTC.

The chain links TRBV5-1 to TRBJ1-1, with TRBD1 matching over 9 bases. Germline assignment: CDR1 SGHRS and CDR2 YFSETQ. The CDR3 has 16 amino acids. V lost 2 bases and J lost 0; bases outside the gene matches: 5. CDR3 sequence reads: CASSFARQGVNTEAFF. In DNA, the CDR3 is TGCGCCAGCAGCTTCGCCCGACAGGGGGTGAACACTGAAGCTTTCTTT.

The gene calls are TRBV3-1 (or the pseudogene TRBV3-2) and TRBJ2-3; TRBD2 might be the D (7 bases). The CDR3 sequence is 16 residues long. V was clipped by 0 bases and J by 4 bases, with 14 bases between them. Germline values: CDR1 LGHDT, CDR2 YNNKEL (reference sequence). DNA for the CDR3: TGTGCCAGCAGCCAAGATGTAGGGGGGGCCCCAGATACGCAGTATTTT. Translating gives CASSQDVGGAPDTQYF.

CDR3 in amino acids: CASSRQAKNIQYF. The CDR3 coding sequence is TGTGCCAGCAGCCGCCAGGCCAAAAACATTCAGTACTTC. The genes are TRBV14 and TRBJ2-4; the D is unclear. The V end was cut by 4 bases, the J end by 1 base, with 5 bases between. Germline V lookup: CDR1 SGHDN, CDR2 FVKESK. The CDR3 extends over 13 amino acids.

This chain connects TRBV6-5 to TRBJ1-1, with a tentative D call TRBD1 (6 bases). The V gene's germline CDR1 is MNHEY and CDR2 SVGAGI. The CDR3 covers 15 residues. Trimming removed 6 bases at V and 8 bases at J, with 22 bases between. As DNA, the CDR3 is TGTGCCAGCAGAACACCGGGACACCTTTGGGAGGAAGCTTTCTTT. It translates to CASRTPGHLWEEAFF.

This rearrangement joins TRBV6-6 to TRBJ1-4; maybe TRBD1 (5 bases). The CDR3 loop spans 14 amino acids. Germline assignment: CDR1 MNHNY and CDR2 SVGAGI (reference sequence). The V end lost 6 bases, the J end lost 7 bases, and 15 bases lay between the germline ends. CDR3 amino acids: CASSFRAGSEKLFF. The DNA for the CDR3 is TGTGCCAGCAGCTTCAGGGCAGGGTCTGAAAAACTGTTTTTT.

The V gene is TRBV5-4, the J gene TRBJ2-7; 10 bases are a match to TRBD2. With V trimmed by 0 bases and J by 2 bases, 2 bases remained unmatched. The CDR3 spans 15 residues. Germline CDR1 reads SGHNT; CDR2 reads YYREEE (reference sequence). The CDR3 is CASSLVAGGPYEQYF. The CDR3 DNA sequence: TGTGCCAGCAGCTTGGTAGCGGGGGGCCCCTACGAGCAGTACTTC.

This chain connects TRBV2 to TRBJ1-1; D gene ambiguous. The CDR3 contains 12 residues. With 4 bases removed from V and 9 bases from J, the gap between germline ends came to 12 bases. Germline CDR1 SNHLY, CDR2 FYNNEI. DNA for the CDR3: TGTGCCAGCAGTGCAGATCCCTTCAAAGCTTTCTTT. Protein sequence: CASSADPFKAFF.

V usage is TRBV9 and J usage is TRBJ1-5, with unresolved D. The V gene's germline CDR1 is SGDLS and CDR2 YYNGEE. The CDR3 totals 15 residues. With 1 base removed from V and 0 bases from J, the gap between germline ends came to 8 bases. Written as DNA, the CDR3 is TGTGCCAGCAGCGTAACTTATTCTAGCAATCAGCCCCAGCATTTT. It specifies CASSVTYSSNQPQHF.